This entry describes one T cell receptor (beta chain). Its antigen is not identified. This specimen belongs to a study of blood T cells in healthy people across ages. At the level of the study: Capture via template switching afforded approximately one barcoded beta molecule per two T cells. Study findings and constraints: A strong correlation between TCR beta diversity and naive T cell percentage was seen. A greater number of naive CD4+ cells and higher diversity distinguished long-lived donors from aged donors. Because donor CMV status was unknown, expanded clonotype changes were possibly confounded.

A second about 7 to 11 cycle PCR used barcoded and J-beta primers. From the 5' RACE reads, TCRdb called clonotypes with MiXCR, one entry per CDR3 protein. The data hold some 1.5 million distinct CDR3 sequences, with 25% to 30% observed a single time. With 5 bases removed from V and 0 bases from J, the gap between germline ends came to 17 bases. The CDR3 totals 18 residues. The germline gives CDR1 MNHEY, CDR2 SMNVEV (reference sequence). The sequencing sample was made of blood. The chain has TRBV27 and TRBJ2-6; a weak D match, TRBD2 (7 bases). This TCR came from a woman aged 30 to 39 in good health. The CDR3 DNA follows: TGTGCCAGCAGTCCAAGGGGGGGCTGGGACTCTGGGGCCAACGTCCTGACTTTC. This sequence encodes CASSPRGGWDSGANVLTF. The whole variable domain, filled in from reference TRBV27 and TRBJ2-6, reads EAQVTQNPRYLITVTGKKLTVTCSQNMNHEYMSWYRQDPGLGLRQIYYSMNVEVTDKGDVPEGYKVSRKEKRNFPLILESPSPNQTSLYFCASSPRGGWDSGANVLTFGAGSRLTVL.